This T cell receptor beta chain is from a study of CD8 T cells in ankylosing spondylitis. Study-level findings and limits: Reactive arthritis synovial fluid and blood were previously reported to contain some motif variants. Within peripheral blood, clones linked to disease were CD8+ and relatively rare. For ankylosing spondylitis blood, a TCR beta motif of eight or nine highly homologous variants appeared characteristic. Enrichment of disease-linked clones was reportedly significant in matched ankylosing spondylitis synovial fluid.

Germline CDR1 MGHRA, CDR2 YSYEKL. This CDR3 is built from 15 residues. With 1 base removed from V and 5 bases from J, the gap between germline ends came to 11 bases. Quantitative 5'-RACE with molecular barcodes generated TCR beta libraries. Using its own MiXCR run on the 5' RACE reads, TCRdb lists one record per CDR3 protein. The table includes 500,000 or so distinct CDR3 sequences, about 5.2% detected once. This clonotype appeared a few times. The antigen is unknown. The receptor comes from a male donor with ankylosing spondylitis. The rearrangement uses TRBV4-1 and TRBJ2-2; no clear D gene. The specimen sequenced was blood, either unsorted or a sorted T cell fraction (not recorded which). CDR3: CASSQVSIGTGELFF. CDR3 nucleotides: TGCGCCAGCAGCCAAGTTTCGATCGGTACCGGGGAGCTGTTTTTT.